This TCR beta chain was identified during a study of technical replicates of blood from a few donors. The CDR3 runs to 11 residues. V lost 4 bases and J 5 bases, leaving 5 bases between the germline ends. Germline CDR1 is SGHAT and CDR2 is FQNNGV. Clones were sequenced by immunoSEQ multiplex PCR, and TCRdb holds only the in-frame ones, with some missing. The profile covers 45,000 to 60,000 clones, with approximately 94% appearing a single time and 2.5% to 3.5% taken by the ten largest. This clone was counted once. The chain recombines TRBV11-2 with TRBJ2-5; unclear D gene. The source is a human donor in good health. Some clones in this sample may be carry-over from other donors' samples. Source material: PBMCs. The DNA for the CDR3 is TGTGCCAGCAGCTCCGGGGAGACCCAGTACTTC. Translated: CASSSGETQYF.